These T cell receptor beta chains were read from a single sample in a study of vaccination effects on CD4 cells after COVID-19. TCRdb keeps only in-frame clones here, not all; method: immunoSEQ multiplex PCR. Of under 15,000 clones listed, about two thirds are singletons. For these TCRs, the target antigens are not known. The specimen comprised CD4+ T cells from PBMCs cultured with HCoV-NL63 spike peptides, sampled after COVID-19 vaccination. All receptors derive from a human donor who had a prior SARS-CoV-2 infection. Both conserved end residues are part of each CDR3. Fields, in order: D gene, V gene, J gene, clone size, CDR3 protein, CDR3 DNA. D genes are given only for firm matches. Clone size is stated in some rows and not others, as once, few, many or a class when expanded.

D: .; V: TRBV5-1; J: TRBJ2-3; size: .; CDR3: CASSWGSHGQYF; DNA: TGCGCCAGCAGCTGGGGGAGTCACGGGCAGTATTTT
D: .; V: TRBV6-1; J: TRBJ1-1; size: few; CDR3: CASSDSGGLKAFF; DNA: TGTGCCAGCAGTGATTCGGGGGGCTTGAAGGCTTTCTTT
D: .; V: TRBV7-9; J: TRBJ2-5; size: .; CDR3: CASSLLDSQETQYF; DNA: TGTGCCAGCAGCTTGCTTGATTCACAAGAGACCCAGTACTTC
D: TRBD1; V: TRBV2; J: TRBJ1-4; size: .; CDR3: CASSSDRGSEKLFF; DNA: TGTGCCAGCAGCTCAGACAGGGGTAGCGAAAAACTGTTTTTT
D: .; V: TRBV2; J: TRBJ2-1; size: .; CDR3: CASSAGGEQFF; DNA: TGTGCCAGCAGCGCCGGGGGTGAGCAGTTCTTC
D: TRBD2; V: TRBV24-1; J: TRBJ2-1; size: .; CDR3: CATSDAGTSGGYEQFF; DNA: TGTGCCACCTCCGACGCCGGGACTAGCGGGGGATATGAGCAGTTCTTC
D: .; V: TRBV7-6; J: TRBJ2-5; size: .; CDR3: CASSLTSWGETQYF; DNA: TGTGCCAGCAGTTTAACTAGTTGGGGAGAGACCCAGTACTTC
D: TRBD1; V: TRBV7-9; J: TRBJ2-5; size: .; CDR3: CASSSNRGGETQYF; DNA: TGTGCCAGCAGCTCAAACAGGGGTGGGGAGACCCAGTACTTC
D: TRBD1; V: TRBV6-5; J: TRBJ1-6; size: .; CDR3: CASSLRQGASSPLHF; DNA: TGTGCCAGCAGTTTGCGACAGGGGGCCTCTTCACCCCTCCACTTT
D: .; V: TRBV6-5; J: TRBJ2-7; size: .; CDR3: CASSYRWDQGYEQYF; DNA: TGTGCCAGCAGTTACAGGTGGGATCAGGGTTACGAGCAGTACTTC
D: TRBD1; V: TRBV7-3; J: TRBJ1-4; size: once; CDR3: CASSPGGSSEKLFF; DNA: TGTGCCAGCAGCCCAGGGGGCAGTTCTGAAAAACTGTTTTTT
D: .; V: TRBV7-8; J: TRBJ1-5; size: once; CDR3: CASSPEGQYYSNQPQHF; DNA: TGTGCCAGCAGCCCCGAAGGACAGTATTATAGCAATCAGCCCCAGCATTTT
D: .; V: TRBV6-1; J: TRBJ1-1; size: once; CDR3: CASSEQGSTEAFF; DNA: TGTGCCAGCAGTGAGCAGGGGAGCACTGAAGCTTTCTTT
D: .; V: TRBV9; J: TRBJ2-1; size: .; CDR3: CASSVDLGVYNEQFF; DNA: TGTGCCAGCAGCGTAGATTTAGGGGTATACAATGAGCAGTTCTTC
D: TRBD2; V: TRBV5-1; J: TRBJ2-1; size: once; CDR3: CASSPSGMYYNEQFF; DNA: TGCGCCAGCAGCCCAAGCGGGATGTACTACAATGAGCAGTTCTTC
D: TRBD2; V: TRBV7-3; J: TRBJ2-1; size: .; CDR3: CASSLNRGGNNEQFF; DNA: TGTGCCAGCAGCTTGAATCGCGGGGGGAACAATGAGCAGTTCTTC
D: TRBD2; V: TRBV5-1; J: TRBJ2-3; size: once; CDR3: CASSSLAVPTTDTQYF; DNA: TGCGCCAGCAGCTCACTAGCGGTCCCGACCACAGATACGCAGTATTTT
D: .; V: TRBV27; J: TRBJ1-4; size: .; CDR3: CASSLSWGGEKLFF; DNA: TGTGCCAGCAGTTTATCGTGGGGGGGGGAAAAACTGTTTTTT
D: TRBD2; V: TRBV28; J: TRBJ2-2; size: few; CDR3: CASSTPASGSTGELFF; DNA: TGTGCCAGCAGTACTCCGGCTAGCGGGTCTACCGGGGAGCTGTTTTTT
D: .; V: TRBV5-4; J: TRBJ2-7; size: .; CDR3: CASSGVGSGREQYF; DNA: TGTGCCAGCAGCGGGGTTGGATCAGGGCGCGAGCAGTACTTC
D: .; V: TRBV3-1/TRBV3-2; J: TRBJ1-5; size: few; CDR3: CASSESGQPQHF; DNA: TGTGCCAGCAGCGAAAGCGGTCAGCCCCAGCATTTT
D: TRBD2; V: TRBV7-2; J: TRBJ2-1; size: .; CDR3: CASSPQPGLEVIYEQFF; DNA: TGTGCCAGCAGCCCACAACCGGGACTAGAGGTGATTTATGAGCAGTTCTTC
D: TRBD2; V: TRBV4-1; J: TRBJ2-3; size: .; CDR3: CASTKGLAASTDTQYF; DNA: TGCGCCAGCACTAAGGGACTAGCGGCGAGCACAGATACGCAGTATTTT
D: .; V: TRBV15; J: TRBJ2-1; size: .; CDR3: CATSKDEYNEQFF; DNA: TGTGCCACCAGCAAGGACGAATACAATGAGCAGTTCTTC
D: TRBD1; V: TRBV7-9; J: TRBJ1-5; size: few; CDR3: CASSATGVQPQHF; DNA: TGTGCCAGCAGCGCGACAGGGGTTCAGCCCCAGCATTTT